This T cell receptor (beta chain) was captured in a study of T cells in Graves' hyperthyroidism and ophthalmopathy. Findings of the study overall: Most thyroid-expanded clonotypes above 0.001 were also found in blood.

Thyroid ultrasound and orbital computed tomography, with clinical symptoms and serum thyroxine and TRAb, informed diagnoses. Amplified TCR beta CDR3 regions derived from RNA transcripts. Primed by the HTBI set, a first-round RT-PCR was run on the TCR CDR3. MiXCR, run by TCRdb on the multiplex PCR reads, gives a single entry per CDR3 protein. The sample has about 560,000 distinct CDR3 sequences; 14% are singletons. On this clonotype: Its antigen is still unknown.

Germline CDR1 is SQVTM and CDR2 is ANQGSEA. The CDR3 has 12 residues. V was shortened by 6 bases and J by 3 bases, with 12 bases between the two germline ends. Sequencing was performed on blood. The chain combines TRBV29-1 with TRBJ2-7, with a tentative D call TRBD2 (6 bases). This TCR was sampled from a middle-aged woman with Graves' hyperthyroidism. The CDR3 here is CSVGLTSYEQYF. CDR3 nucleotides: TGCAGCGTGGGACTGACCAGCTACGAGCAGTACTTC.